Presented here are 17 T cell receptor beta chains from one specimen sequenced in a study of shared clonotypes between healthy human individuals. The table came from immunoSEQ multiplex PCR; TCRdb's copy has only in-frame clones and leaves some out. The top ten clones hold roughly 0.13% of a sample with millions of clones, 95% of them seen once. Specimen: naive CD4+ T cells sorted from blood. Subset noted: CD45RA+ positively selected. The receptors here all came from a man between 18 and 29 years old in good health.

This clone occurred once. This chain joins TRBV13 and TRBJ2-4; TRBD2 is a possible D gene (5 bases). V was pared by 4 bases and J by 9 bases, with 13 bases between. Germline CDR1 and CDR2: PRHDT and FYEKMQ (reference sequence). The CDR3 length is 13 residues. The CDR3 bases are TGTGCCAGCAGCTCTACCGGGGTAGGCATTCAGTACTTC. Its protein is CASSSTGVGIQYF. Filled out from reference TRBV13 and TRBJ2-4, the complete variable domain reads AAGVIQSPRHLIKEKRETATLKCYPIPRHDTVYWYQQGPGQDPQFLISFYEKMQSDKGSIPDRFSAQQFSDYHSELNMSSLELGDSALYFCASSSTGVGIQYFGAGTRLSVL.

This clone was counted a single time. The CDR3 loop is CASSFDKRTSGRETQYF. The CDR3 DNA reads TGCGCCAGCAGTTTCGATAAAAGGACTAGCGGGAGAGAGACCCAGTACTTC. This chain links TRBV5-1 with TRBJ2-5, with 13 bases matching TRBD2. Germline lookup yields CDR1 SGHRS and CDR2 YFSETQ. This CDR3 is built from 17 residues. Trimming at V came to 5 bases and at J to 4 bases, leaving 11 bases not matched to a gene.

A note on this clone: One end of the junction varies from germline; a read error may be responsible. This chain joins TRBV6-1 and TRBJ2-1; D perhaps matches TRBD2 (6 bases). This CDR3 has 12 residues. The V gene's germline CDR1 is MNHNS and CDR2 SASEGT. The DNA for the CDR3 is TGTGCCAGCAGTGAAGCCGGGGGAATGGGTGTCTTC. This translates into CASSEAGGMGVF.

The J gene is TRBJ2-2, the V gene TRBV7-2; 8 nucleotides agree with TRBD2. Trimming at V came to 4 bases and at J to 6 bases, leaving 7 bases not matched to a gene. There are 15 residues in the CDR3. Germline V lookup: CDR1 SGHTA, CDR2 FQGNSA. The CDR3 is CASSSQAGDPGELFF. CDR3 bases: TGTGCCAGCAGCTCCCAAGCGGGAGATCCCGGGGAGCTGTTTTTT. The complete variable domain, with remaining parts taken from reference TRBV7-2 and TRBJ2-2, reads GAGVSQSPSNKVTEKGKDVELRCDPISGHTALYWYRQSLGQGLEFLIYFQGNSAPDKSGLPSDRFSAERTGGSVSTLTIQRTQQEDSAVYLCASSSQAGDPGELFFGEGSRLTVL.

This clone was seen just once. V usage is TRBV12-5 and J usage is TRBJ2-5, with 8 bases lining up with TRBD1. In germline, CDR1 is LGHNT, CDR2 FRNRAP. V lost 2 bases to trimming and J lost 9 bases; unmatched junction nucleotides: 2. The CDR3 is made up of 12 amino acids. CDR3 sequence: CASGLTQGAQYF. The CDR3 DNA reads as TGTGCTAGTGGTTTGACACAGGGGGCCCAGTACTTC. The entire variable domain, with the rest obtained from reference TRBV12-5 and TRBJ2-5, is as follows: DARVTQTPRHKVTEMGQEVTMRCQPILGHNTVFWYRQTMMQGLELLAYFRNRAPLDDSGMPKDRFSAEMPDATLATLKIQPSEPRDSAVYFCASGLTQGAQYFGPGTRLLVL.

This rearrangement joins TRBV6-5 to TRBJ2-7; 7 positions agree with TRBD1. The germline V gene has CDR1 MNHEY and CDR2 SVGAGI. Trimming cost V 5 bases and J 2 bases; bases outside gene matches: 9. This CDR3 is 15 amino acids long. CDR3 protein: CASSLLRGSAYEQYF. In nucleotides, the CDR3 is TGTGCCAGCAGTCTACTCAGGGGGTCAGCCTACGAGCAGTACTTC.

The J gene is TRBJ2-3, the V gene TRBV19; D is unclear. V lost 3 bases to trimming and J lost 1 base, with 11 bases between them. The CDR3 spans 15 residues. CDR1 LNHDA and CDR2 SQIVND come from the germline V gene (reference sequence). CDR3: CASSMRQERTDTQYF. The CDR3 bases are TGTGCCAGTAGTATGAGGCAGGAGCGCACAGATACGCAGTATTTT.

About this clone itself: Other DNA sequences from this sample encode an identical CDR3 as well. This chain connects TRBV19 to TRBJ1-4; TRBD1 might be the D (5 bases). The CDR3 contains 15 residues. CDR1 and CDR2 from the germline V gene are LNHDA and SQIVND (reference sequence). V lost 5 bases and J 4 bases, leaving 14 bases between the germline ends. This chain's CDR3 is CASSPSGTVNEKLFF. The CDR3 nucleotides are TGTGCCAGTAGTCCCTCCGGGACGGTTAATGAAAAACTGTTTTTT.

This chain links TRBV30 with TRBJ1-6; no clear D. Germline values: CDR1 GTSNPN, CDR2 SVGIG (reference sequence). CDR3 size: 14 residues. V was pared by 4 bases and J by 5 bases, with 12 bases between. The CDR3 reads CAWTRGKDNSPLHF. The CDR3 nucleotides read TGTGCCTGGACCCGGGGTAAGGATAATTCACCCCTCCACTTT.

This rearrangement joins TRBV10-3 to TRBJ2-5, with D possibly TRBD2 on 5 matching bases. The V gene lost 2 bases and the J gene lost 5 bases, with 12 bases spanning the gap. The CDR3 runs 14 residues. The germline V gene has CDR1 ENHRY and CDR2 SYGVKD. DNA of the CDR3: TGTGCCATCAGTGAGAGAGGGCTAGCCGAGACCCAGTACTTC. Translation: CAISERGLAETQYF.

CDR3 sequence reads: CASSVSGRQFF. CDR3 DNA: TGTGCCAGCAGCGTCTCGGGGAGGCAGTTCTTC. The gene calls are TRBV2 and TRBJ2-1, with a tentative D call TRBD2 (5 bases). Trimming left V 6 bases short and J 12 bases short, with 12 bases between. This CDR3 is 11 amino acids long. CDR1 SNHLY and CDR2 FYNNEI come from the germline V gene. Full variable domain (remainder filled in from reference TRBV2 and TRBJ2-1): EPEVTQTPSHQVTQMGQEVILRCVPISNHLYFYWYRQILGQKVEFLVSFYNNEISEKSEIFDDQFSVERPDGSNFTLKIRSTKLEDSAMYFCASSVSGRQFFGPGTRLTVL.

The chain joins TRBV7-2 to TRBJ2-3; D may be TRBD1 or TRBD2 (5 bases each). V gave up 7 bases and J gave up 1 base, with 12 bases separating them. The CDR3 spans 14 residues. The germline V gene encodes CDR1 SGHTA and CDR2 FQGNSA. In DNA, the CDR3 is TGTGCCAGCACCTGGGGGTACCGCACAGATACGCAGTATTTT. Protein: CASTWGYRTDTQYF.

CDR3: CASSPDPGLRGEAFF. The CDR3 DNA reads as TGTGCCAGCAGCCCCGATCCGGGACTCCGGGGTGAAGCTTTCTTT. The V and J genes are TRBV7-9 and TRBJ1-1; a weak D match, TRBD1 (5 bases). The CDR3 runs to 15 residues. The V gene lost 5 bases and the J gene lost 7 bases, with 20 bases spanning the gap. Germline lookup yields CDR1 SEHNR and CDR2 FQNEAQ (reference sequence).

The J gene is TRBJ2-3, the V gene TRBV7-9, with D unresolved. V shed 5 bases and J shed 7 bases, with 10 bases lying between them. Germline V gives CDR1 SEHNR, CDR2 FQNEAQ (reference sequence). The CDR3 runs 12 residues. CDR3 region: CASSGDSNTQYF. For the CDR3, the DNA is TGTGCCAGCAGCGGCGACTCAAATACGCAGTATTTT.

The V call is TRBV18, the J call TRBJ2-1; TRBD2 aligns across 8 bases. With 8 bases clipped from V and 4 bases from J, the junction kept 13 bases outside the gene matches. Germline loops: CDR1 KGHSH, CDR2 LQKENI. This CDR3 contains 16 residues. DNA of the CDR3: TGTGCCAGCCGTATTTCGTCGGGGGGGATATACAATGAGCAGTTCTTC. This gives the protein CASRISSGGIYNEQFF.

The genes are TRBV5-1 and TRBJ1-5, with no clear D. Germline V gene sequence: CDR1 SGHRS, CDR2 YFSETQ. The CDR3 totals 18 residues. Trimming left V 4 bases short and J 3 bases short, with 23 bases between. CDR3 amino acids: CASSNRRTSDGFNQPQHF. The CDR3 DNA is TGCGCCAGCAGCAATCGCCGAACTTCGGACGGATTCAATCAGCCCCAGCATTTT. The whole variable domain, filled in from reference TRBV5-1 and TRBJ1-5, reads KAGVTQTPRYLIKTRGQQVTLSCSPISGHRSVSWYQQTPGQGLQFLFEYFSETQRNKGNFPGRFSGRQFSNSRSEMNVSTLELGDSALYLCASSNRRTSDGFNQPQHFGDGTRLSIL.

This chain connects TRBV4-1 to TRBJ2-7, with 9 bases lining up with TRBD2. From germline, CDR1 is MGHRA and CDR2 YSYEKL. The CDR3 contains 15 residues. V gave up 0 bases and J gave up 4 bases; unmatched junction bases: 4. CDR3 protein: CASSQEVAGVYEQYF. Written as DNA, the CDR3 is TGCGCCAGCAGCCAAGAGGTAGCGGGAGTGTACGAGCAGTACTTC.